These 8 T cell receptor beta chains share one sample of origin, sequenced in a study of shared clonotypes between healthy human individuals. Method: immunoSEQ multiplex PCR; TCRdb's copy keeps in-frame clones and lacks some. The sample records about 980,000 clones, roughly 72% being singletons. Sequences were obtained from memory CD4+ T cells sorted from blood. Indicated subset: CD45RA-negative fraction. The origin of the receptors is a man aged 18 to 29 in good health.

The CDR3 spells CASSYGSVDTQYF. CDR3 DNA sequence: TGTGCCAGCAGTTATGGGTCTGTGGATACGCAGTATTTT. The chain is built from TRBV6-5 and TRBJ2-3; no clear D. The CDR3 has 13 residues. CDR1 and CDR2 (germline): MNHEY, SVGAGI. V was clipped by 3 bases and J by 6 bases, with 10 bases between them.

This clone was seen a few times. The chain employs TRBV9 and TRBJ2-7; 10 positions agree with TRBD1. This CDR3 has 14 amino acids. With V trimmed by 4 bases and J by 3 bases, 4 bases remained unmatched. CDR1 is SGDLS and CDR2 is YYNGEE in the germline V gene. CDR3 protein: CASSFGQGDYEQYF. In nucleotides, the CDR3 is TGTGCCAGCAGCTTCGGACAGGGGGACTACGAGCAGTACTTC.

This clone has only a few counts. This sequence joins TRBV19 and TRBJ1-2; unclear D gene. Germline V lookup: CDR1 LNHDA, CDR2 SQIVND (reference sequence). The CDR3 is 15 residues long. Trimming took off 3 bases at V and 1 base at J, with 12 bases between the two ends. CDR3 sequence: CASSMWDANNYGYTF. CDR3 DNA: TGTGCCAGTAGTATGTGGGATGCGAATAACTATGGCTACACCTTC.

V usage is TRBV7-2 and J usage is TRBJ2-1; D is perhaps TRBD2 (5 bases). This CDR3 is 13 amino acids long. Germline loops: CDR1 SGHTA, CDR2 FQGNSA. V dropped 5 bases and J dropped 8 bases, with 13 bases sitting between them. CDR3 loop: CASSDSSGYEQFF. The CDR3 coding sequence is TGTGCCAGCAGCGACTCGTCGGGGTATGAGCAGTTCTTC.

On this clone itself: Other DNA sequences in this sample translate to the same CDR3. The rearrangement uses TRBV18 and TRBJ1-5; 7 bases match TRBD1. The J segment lost 5 bases and the V segment lost 2 bases, leaving 0 bases of the junction unmatched. Germline CDR1 KGHSH, CDR2 LQKENI. The CDR3 spans 13 residues. In DNA form, the CDR3 reads TGTGCCAGCTCACCAGGACAGGATCAGCCCCAGCATTTT. Encoded protein: CASSPGQDQPQHF.

The rearrangement uses TRBV6-1 and TRBJ2-7; D unresolved. Trimming took 6 bases from V and 3 from J, leaving 6 bases between them. The CDR3 consists of 11 residues. Germline V gene sequence: CDR1 MNHNS, CDR2 SASEGT. The CDR3 sequence is CASSGFYEQYF. CDR3 DNA: TGTGCCAGCAGCGGGTTCTACGAGCAGTACTTC.

The rearrangement links TRBV4-1 to TRBJ1-2; the D gene is possibly TRBD1 (6 bases). The germline gives CDR1 MGHRA, CDR2 YSYEKL. V was cut by 4 bases and J by 4 bases, with 16 bases left in between. CDR3 size: 15 residues. CDR3 region: CASSPSHGQSYGYTF. CDR3 nucleotides: TGCGCCAGCAGCCCCTCCCATGGACAGAGCTATGGCTACACCTTC.

The CDR3 protein is CASSLGPSGREQYF. As DNA, the CDR3 is TGTGCCAGCAGCTTGGGCCCTAGTGGTCGGGAGCAGTACTTC. The chain carries TRBV5-4 and TRBJ2-7; no clear D gene. Germline CDR1 reads SGHNT; CDR2 reads YYREEE (reference sequence). V was trimmed by 0 bases and J by 7 bases, leaving 14 bases between them. There are 14 residues in the CDR3. The variable domain in full, with the rest retrieved from reference TRBV5-4 and TRBJ2-7, is ETGVTQSPTHLIKTRGQQVTLRCSSQSGHNTVSWYQQALGQGPQFIFQYYREEENGRGNFPPRFSGLQFPNYSSELNVNALELDDSALYLCASSLGPSGREQYFGPGTRLTVT.